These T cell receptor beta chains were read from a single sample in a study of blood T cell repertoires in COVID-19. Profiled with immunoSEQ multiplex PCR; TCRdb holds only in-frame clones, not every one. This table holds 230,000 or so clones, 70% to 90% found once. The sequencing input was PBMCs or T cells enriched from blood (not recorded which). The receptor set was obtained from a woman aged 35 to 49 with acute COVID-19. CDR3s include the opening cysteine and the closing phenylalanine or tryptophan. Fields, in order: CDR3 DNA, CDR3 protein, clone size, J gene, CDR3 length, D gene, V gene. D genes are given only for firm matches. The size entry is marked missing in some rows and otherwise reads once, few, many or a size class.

cdr3_nt: TGTGCCAGTAGTATAGATTCTCGGGGGGACACTGAAGCTTTCTTT; cdr3_aa: CASSIDSRGDTEAFF; clone_size: .; j_call: TRBJ1-1; cdr3_length: 15; d_call: .; v_call: TRBV19
cdr3_nt: TGTGCCTGGAGATCGGGAGCGGGGGGGCCCCTTGTAGAGCAGTTCTTC; cdr3_aa: CAWRSGAGGPLVEQFF; clone_size: few; j_call: TRBJ2-1; cdr3_length: 16; d_call: TRBD2; v_call: TRBV30
cdr3_nt: TGCGCCAGCAGTGATGCAGGGGGCGATGGCTACACCTTC; cdr3_aa: CASSDAGGDGYTF; clone_size: .; j_call: TRBJ1-2; cdr3_length: 13; d_call: TRBD1; v_call: TRBV10-1
cdr3_nt: TGTGCCAGCAGTCAGGGGGCGAACACTGAAGCTTTCTTT; cdr3_aa: CASSQGANTEAFF; clone_size: .; j_call: TRBJ1-1; cdr3_length: 13; d_call: TRBD1; v_call: TRBV27
cdr3_nt: TGTGCCAGCAGCTCCGTAGCGGCCGCTGAAGCTTTCTTT; cdr3_aa: CASSSVAAAEAFF; clone_size: .; j_call: TRBJ1-1; cdr3_length: 13; d_call: .; v_call: TRBV5-5
cdr3_nt: TGTGCTAGTGGCCGGGACAGGGCGACTGGAAACACCATATATTTT; cdr3_aa: CASGRDRATGNTIYF; clone_size: .; j_call: TRBJ1-3; cdr3_length: 15; d_call: TRBD1; v_call: TRBV12-5
cdr3_nt: TGTGCCAGCAGCTTAAAATCAGGGGGTCGGACAGATACGCAGTATTTT; cdr3_aa: CASSLKSGGRTDTQYF; clone_size: .; j_call: TRBJ2-3; cdr3_length: 16; d_call: TRBD1; v_call: TRBV5-4
cdr3_nt: TGTGCCAGCAGTTGGACAGGGATCTATGGCTACACCTTC; cdr3_aa: CASSWTGIYGYTF; clone_size: .; j_call: TRBJ1-2; cdr3_length: 13; d_call: TRBD1; v_call: TRBV12-3/TRBV12-4
cdr3_nt: TGTGCCAGCAGCTTGACCCAGGGAAGCAGCACTGAAGCTTTCTTT; cdr3_aa: CASSLTQGSSTEAFF; clone_size: .; j_call: TRBJ1-1; cdr3_length: 15; d_call: .; v_call: TRBV7-9
cdr3_nt: TGTGCCAGCAGCTTAGGAGGCCAGGGGAGATATGGCTACACCTTC; cdr3_aa: CASSLGGQGRYGYTF; clone_size: once; j_call: TRBJ1-2; cdr3_length: 15; d_call: .; v_call: TRBV7-2
cdr3_nt: TGTGCCAGCAGTTCGAACAGGGGGCGCTTCGACTATGGCTACACCTTC; cdr3_aa: CASSSNRGRFDYGYTF; clone_size: .; j_call: TRBJ1-2; cdr3_length: 16; d_call: TRBD1; v_call: TRBV6-5
cdr3_nt: TGTGCCACCAGTGATACAGCGGGGGGGGTTAGGAATGAGCAGTTCTTC; cdr3_aa: CATSDTAGGVRNEQFF; clone_size: .; j_call: TRBJ2-1; cdr3_length: 16; d_call: TRBD2; v_call: TRBV24-1
cdr3_nt: TGCAGTGCAAGGGGGCAGGGGCGGACTTTCTTT; cdr3_aa: CSARGQGRTFF; clone_size: .; j_call: TRBJ1-1; cdr3_length: 11; d_call: TRBD1; v_call: TRBV20-1
cdr3_nt: TGTGCCAGCAGCTTCCAGGCCGCAACTAATGAAAAACTGTTTTTT; cdr3_aa: CASSFQAATNEKLFF; clone_size: .; j_call: TRBJ1-4; cdr3_length: 15; d_call: .; v_call: TRBV7-2
cdr3_nt: TGTGCCAGTAGTACTAACAGGGGGCGGAACACTGAAGCTTTCTTT; cdr3_aa: CASSTNRGRNTEAFF; clone_size: once; j_call: TRBJ1-1; cdr3_length: 15; d_call: TRBD1; v_call: TRBV19
cdr3_nt: TGTGCCAGCAGCCAAGATCTTCGTGGCTACACCTTC; cdr3_aa: CASSQDLRGYTF; clone_size: .; j_call: TRBJ1-2; cdr3_length: 12; d_call: .; v_call: TRBV3-1/TRBV3-2
cdr3_nt: TGTGCTAGTGGTTTGGTTGCCTACTCAGGGGGCGCGGGGTTAAACTATGGCTACACCTTC; cdr3_aa: CASGLVAYSGGAGLNYGYTF; clone_size: .; j_call: TRBJ1-2; cdr3_length: 20; d_call: TRBD1; v_call: TRBV12-5
cdr3_nt: TGTGCCTGGAGTGTAACAGGGACCACTGAAGCTTTCTTT; cdr3_aa: CAWSVTGTTEAFF; clone_size: .; j_call: TRBJ1-1; cdr3_length: 13; d_call: .; v_call: TRBV30
cdr3_nt: TGTGCCAGCAGCTTAGATTGGACAAGCAATAGGGGGAACGAGCAGTACTTC; cdr3_aa: CASSLDWTSNRGNEQYF; clone_size: few; j_call: TRBJ2-7; cdr3_length: 17; d_call: .; v_call: TRBV7-2
cdr3_nt: TGTGCCAGCAGCCTAGAGAGGGGGTCCACAGATACGCAGTATTTT; cdr3_aa: CASSLERGSTDTQYF; clone_size: .; j_call: TRBJ2-3; cdr3_length: 15; d_call: .; v_call: TRBV4-2
cdr3_nt: TGTGCCACCAGTGAGGACACTAGCAATCAGCCCCAGCATTTT; cdr3_aa: CATSEDTSNQPQHF; clone_size: .; j_call: TRBJ1-5; cdr3_length: 14; d_call: .; v_call: TRBV24-1
cdr3_nt: TGTGCCAGCAGGGACTGGTCTGTCGATGAGCAGTTCTTC; cdr3_aa: CASRDWSVDEQFF; clone_size: .; j_call: TRBJ2-1; cdr3_length: 13; d_call: .; v_call: TRBV13
cdr3_nt: TGTGCCAGCAGCTCCGGGGGGCTTGACTATGGCTACACCTTC; cdr3_aa: CASSSGGLDYGYTF; clone_size: .; j_call: TRBJ1-2; cdr3_length: 14; d_call: .; v_call: TRBV6-5
cdr3_nt: TGCGCCAGCAGCGACGGGTCTTTCACAGATACGCAGTATTTT; cdr3_aa: CASSDGSFTDTQYF; clone_size: once; j_call: TRBJ2-3; cdr3_length: 14; d_call: .; v_call: TRBV5-1
cdr3_nt: TGTGCCAGCAGCTTAGCCCAGGGTATGAATGAGCAGTTCTTC; cdr3_aa: CASSLAQGMNEQFF; clone_size: .; j_call: TRBJ2-1; cdr3_length: 14; d_call: .; v_call: TRBV11-2
cdr3_nt: TGCGCCTCAAGCAGGGATTCAACAGATACGCAGTATTTT; cdr3_aa: CASSRDSTDTQYF; clone_size: .; j_call: TRBJ2-3; cdr3_length: 13; d_call: .; v_call: TRBV5-1
cdr3_nt: TGTGCCAGCAGCCACTCCGGCGCGGGGGGGCGCAGGAATGAGCAGTTCTTC; cdr3_aa: CASSHSGAGGRRNEQFF; clone_size: once; j_call: TRBJ2-1; cdr3_length: 17; d_call: TRBD2; v_call: TRBV3-1/TRBV3-2